The 26 T cell receptor beta chains presented below share a single source sample, sequenced in a study of blood T cell repertoires in COVID-19. Assay used: immunoSEQ multiplex PCR; TCRdb lists only in-frame clones, some missing. The sample contains 250,000 to 350,000 clones, about 89% of which appear only once. Sequenced material: peripheral blood. These receptors all come from a woman in her thirties with COVID-19, enrolled during active disease.

This chain uses TRBV5-4 with TRBJ1-2; D uncertain. This CDR3 has 13 residues. Germline loops: CDR1 SGHNT, CDR2 YYREEE (reference sequence). The V and J ends lost 2 bases and 4 bases respectively, with 9 bases between them. The CDR3 sequence is CASSFSGSYGYTF. CDR3 bases: TGTGCCAGCAGCTTTTCAGGCAGCTATGGCTACACCTTC.

The V gene is TRBV3-1 (or the pseudogene TRBV3-2), the J gene TRBJ2-2; D remains unclear. The germline V and J ends were trimmed by 1 base and 2 bases, with 29 bases remaining between them. CDR3 length: 22 residues. Germline-derived CDR1 and CDR2 are LGHDT and YNNKEL (reference sequence). The CDR3 nucleotides read TGTGCCAGCAGCCAAGGCTCCCCTGGCACCCTCCGCCCTGACAAAAACACCGGGGAGCTGTTTTTT. This sequence encodes CASSQGSPGTLRPDKNTGELFF.

This sequence joins TRBV4-1 and TRBJ2-3, with D unclear. Germline CDR1 reads MGHRA; CDR2 reads YSYEKL. V shed 1 base and J shed 2 bases, with 10 bases lying between them. The length of the CDR3 is 15 residues. CDR3 in DNA: TGCGCCAGCAGCCAAGGTATTCTAGTCACAGATACGCAGTATTTT. It encodes CASSQGILVTDTQYF.

This chain links TRBV28 with TRBJ1-2; 7 bases map to TRBD1. This CDR3 region has 14 residues. With 4 bases clipped from V and 7 bases from J, the junction kept 9 bases outside the gene matches. Germline V gene data show CDR1 as MDHEN and CDR2 as SYDVKM. CDR3 sequence: CASSSYNRGSGYTF. CDR3 DNA: TGTGCCAGCAGTTCGTACAACAGGGGAAGTGGCTACACCTTC.

This clone was seen just once. The V gene is TRBV24-1, the J gene TRBJ1-2; D is possibly TRBD1 (6 bases). CDR1 is KGHDR, CDR2 SFDVKD, per germline. The CDR3 runs 14 residues. V lost 2 bases and J lost 11, with 17 bases in between. In DNA, the CDR3 is TGTGCCACCAGTGATTCCAACCCGGGACAAACTTACACCTTC. Protein product: CATSDSNPGQTYTF.

The V call is TRBV7-9, the J call TRBJ2-1; D unresolved. CDR3 length equals 15 residues. The V end was cut by 8 bases, the J end by 0 bases, with 14 bases between. Germline V gene data show CDR1 as SEHNR and CDR2 as FQNEAQ (reference sequence). DNA for the CDR3: TGTGCCAGCCTTCCTGACGCAGGCTCCTACAATGAGCAGTTCTTC. Its translation is CASLPDAGSYNEQFF.

As concerns this clone: The sample has other DNA sequences that encode this CDR3 too. This chain uses TRBV27 with TRBJ2-7; 12 bases fit TRBD2. J lost 4 bases, V lost 8 bases, and 9 bases had no gene match. The CDR3 is 15 amino acids. Germline values: CDR1 MNHEY, CDR2 SMNVEV (reference sequence). The CDR3 spells CASRAGLAGLYEQYF. The CDR3 bases are TGTGCCAGCCGAGCGGGACTAGCGGGTTTATACGAGCAGTACTTC.

The chain is built from TRBV19 and TRBJ2-2; TRBD1 might be the D (6 bases). This CDR3 comprises 16 residues. V was cut by 1 base and J by 3 bases, with 12 bases left in between. The germline V gene has CDR1 LNHDA and CDR2 SQIVND (reference sequence). CDR3 residues: CASSIGPHRDTGELFF. DNA of the CDR3: TGTGCCAGTAGTATAGGGCCTCACAGGGACACCGGGGAGCTGTTTTTT.

The CDR3 sequence: CASSPTGGWNTEAFF. CDR3 bases: TGTGCCAGTAGTCCCACAGGCGGATGGAACACTGAAGCTTTCTTT. J is TRBJ1-1 and V is TRBV19; D is possibly TRBD1 (5 bases). The CDR3 loop spans 15 amino acids. Germline V lookup: CDR1 LNHDA, CDR2 SQIVND (reference sequence). V was trimmed by 5 bases and J by 1 base, leaving 14 bases between them.

This clone appeared once. This chain links TRBV23-1 with TRBJ2-7; 8 bases map to TRBD2. Being an ORF, TRBV23-1 has a function that is uncertain. This CDR3 is 12 amino acids long. V was clipped by 10 bases and J by 7 bases; unmatched bases: 9. The CDR3 region is CATTSSGGEQYF. The CDR3 coding sequence is TGCGCCACCACCAGTTCGGGGGGGGAGCAGTACTTC.

The chain has TRBV27 and TRBJ2-5, with D possibly matching TRBD2 (5 bases). The CDR3 length is 13 residues. V lost 5 bases and J lost 1, with 8 bases in between. Looked up from germline, CDR1 is MNHEY and CDR2 is SMNVEV (reference sequence). This chain's CDR3 is CASSRGSQETQYF. CDR3 in DNA: TGTGCCAGCAGTCGTGGGAGCCAAGAGACCCAGTACTTC.

V and J are TRBV19 and TRBJ1-1, with a possible D match to TRBD1 (6 bases). The CDR3 contains 14 residues. The germline V and J ends were trimmed by 3 bases and 5 bases, with 13 bases remaining between them. Germline V gene sequence: CDR1 LNHDA, CDR2 SQIVND (reference sequence). CDR3 DNA sequence: TGTGCCAGTAGTATTCGGGGGGCGAGGACTGAAGCTTTCTTT. Translated, it gives CASSIRGARTEAFF.

This chain joins TRBV5-6 and TRBJ2-7; D uncertain. V lost 4 bases, J lost 0 bases, and 11 bases lay in between. Per the germline V gene, CDR1 is SGHDT and CDR2 is YYEEEE. The CDR3 loop spans 14 amino acids. CDR3: CASSHQINSYEQYF. In DNA, the CDR3 is TGTGCCAGCAGCCACCAGATAAACTCCTACGAGCAGTACTTC.

The V gene is TRBV2, the J gene TRBJ2-5; 10 bases align to TRBD1. CDR3 length: 15 amino acids. Germline V CDR1 and CDR2: SNHLY, FYNNEI. Trimming cost V 4 bases and J 4 bases; bases outside gene matches: 6. This CDR3 is CASSGYGQGGETQYF. CDR3 coding DNA: TGTGCCAGCAGTGGCTACGGACAGGGGGGAGAGACCCAGTACTTC.

V usage is TRBV10-2 and J usage is TRBJ1-6; D possibly corresponds to TRBD1 (5 bases). The V end lost 4 bases, the J end lost 6 bases, and 13 bases lay between the germline ends. The germline gives CDR1 WSHSY, CDR2 SAAADI. The CDR3 totals 15 residues. This chain's CDR3 is CASSGDSGLNSPLHF. CDR3 bases: TGCGCCAGCAGTGGAGACAGTGGGCTTAATTCACCCCTCCACTTT.

V is TRBV28 and J is TRBJ1-2, with TRBD1 as a possible D gene (5 bases). The CDR3 spans 14 residues. V was pared by 3 bases and J by 3 bases, with 11 bases between. Germline assignment: CDR1 MDHEN and CDR2 SYDVKM. The CDR3 DNA reads as TGTGCCAGCAGTTTGGGGGGGACCTACTATGGCTACACCTTC. Translation: CASSLGGTYYGYTF.

This clone was observed a single time. The J gene is TRBJ1-5, the V gene TRBV27; maybe TRBD1 (6 bases). Per the germline V gene, CDR1 is MNHEY and CDR2 is SMNVEV (reference sequence). The CDR3 consists of 14 residues. V lost 3 bases to trimming and J lost 7 bases, with 13 bases between them. DNA of the CDR3: TGTGCCAGCAGTTTCGGGGGGGCCAGGCAGCCCCAGCATTTT. Translation: CASSFGGARQPQHF.

The chain uses TRBV19 and TRBJ1-1; D is unresolved. Between the trimmed V and J ends, which lost 3 bases and 0 bases, there was a span of 8 bases. The germline V gene has CDR1 LNHDA and CDR2 SQIVND (reference sequence). This CDR3 is 14 amino acids long. The CDR3 region has the DNA TGTGCCAGTAGTATTATTGGAGTGAACACTGAAGCTTTCTTT. The encoded protein is CASSIIGVNTEAFF.

The rearrangement joins TRBV18 to TRBJ2-1; 8 bases map to TRBD2. The germline CDR1 and CDR2 sequences are KGHSH and LQKENI. This CDR3 contains 16 residues. V was pared by 3 bases and J by 1 base, with 5 bases of the junction left unmatched. CDR3 sequence (DNA): TGTGCCAGCTCACCGCTAAGCGGGGGTTCCTACAATGAGCAGTTCTTC. This translates into CASSPLSGGSYNEQFF.

V and J are TRBV12-3 or TRBV12-4 and TRBJ1-6; D gene ambiguous. V shed 7 bases and J shed 9 bases, with 10 bases lying between them. This CDR3 contains 12 residues. DNA of the CDR3: TGTGCCAGCACCCTTGGGCTTTCACCCCTCCACTTT. Translation: CASTLGLSPLHF.

In DNA, the CDR3 is TGTGCCAGCAGTTCTCTGTCGACAGGGAATTCACCCCTCCACTTT. This codes for CASSSLSTGNSPLHF. This chain uses TRBV28 with TRBJ1-6; 7 bases are a match to TRBD1. Unmatched junction bases numbered 7, after V lost 4 bases and J lost 7 bases. The length of the CDR3 is 15 residues. Germline assignment: CDR1 MDHEN and CDR2 SYDVKM.

V usage is TRBV30 and J usage is TRBJ1-3; D is perhaps TRBD1 (6 bases). There are 15 residues in the CDR3. The germline V and J ends were trimmed by 4 bases and 0 bases, with 13 bases remaining between them. Germline V gives CDR1 GTSNPN, CDR2 SVGIG (reference sequence). The CDR3 region has the DNA TGTGCCTGGAACAAGGGGGAAATCTCTGGAAACACCATATATTTT. Protein product: CAWNKGEISGNTIYF. The full variable domain, with the rest looked up from reference TRBV30 and TRBJ1-3, is SQTIHQWPATLVQPVGSPLSLECTVEGTSNPNLYWYRQAAGRGLQLLFYSVGIGQISSEVPQNLSASRPQDRQFILSSKKLLLSDSGFYLCAWNKGEISGNTIYFGEGSWLTVV.

The V gene is TRBV2, the J gene TRBJ1-1; D is unclear. V lost 6 bases, J lost 0 bases, and 11 bases lay in between. This CDR3 contains 14 residues. The germline V gene encodes CDR1 SNHLY and CDR2 FYNNEI. The CDR3 reads CASRERHLNTEAFF. CDR3 sequence (DNA): TGTGCCAGCAGAGAGAGACACCTGAACACTGAAGCTTTCTTT.

V is TRBV2 and J is TRBJ1-2, with D hard to call. V was clipped by 2 bases and J by 8 bases, with 12 bases between them. The CDR3 has 13 residues. Germline assignment: CDR1 SNHLY and CDR2 FYNNEI. The CDR3 is CASSEIVGWGYTF. The CDR3 nucleotides are TGTGCCAGCAGTGAAATTGTCGGGTGGGGCTACACCTTC.

This clone has just one count. V and J are TRBV3-1 (or the pseudogene TRBV3-2) and TRBJ2-3; 11 nucleotides match TRBD2. Germline V CDR1 and CDR2: LGHDT, YNNKEL (reference sequence). The CDR3 has 15 amino acids. The ends lost 5 bases at V and 1 base at J; junction bases unmatched: 2. The CDR3 region has the DNA TGTGCCAGCAGCTTAGCGGGAGGGGGCACAGATACGCAGTATTTT. It yields the protein CASSLAGGGTDTQYF.

The rearrangement links TRBV28 to TRBJ1-4; possible D gene TRBD1, 5 bases. The CDR3 is 13 residues long. V dropped 8 bases and J dropped 6 bases, with 13 bases sitting between them. Germline V gene data show CDR1 as MDHEN and CDR2 as SYDVKM. CDR3 coding DNA: TGTGCCAGCGGGGCCTCCAGGGATGAAAAACTGTTTTTT. It encodes CASGASRDEKLFF.